Reported below is one T cell receptor beta chain. In the source study's methods: It was from reference gene primer amplification that nucleated cell counts were estimated. The protocol was immunoSEQ multiplex PCR, while the TCRdb copy is restricted to in-frame clones and leaves out a portion. The V and J calls and clone size were taken over from that table, and D and trimming were inferred from the DNA. The sample lists roughly 340,000 clones, 75% to 90% seen once, with about 6% in the top ten. These data belong to a study of blood T cell repertoires in COVID-19. Study context: Researchers got acute and convalescent COVID-19 samples from the United States, Italy and Spain. T cells, B-cell-depleted T cells, or PBMCs supplied cDNA or gDNA.

A Seattle source enrolled patients during active infection and followed them longitudinally. The sample taken for sequencing was peripheral blood. This TCR was sampled from a woman aged 50 to 60 with COVID-19, enrolled during active disease.

The CDR3 DNA is TGTGCCATCAGGAGACAGGAGCGTTCCTACGAGCAGTACTTC. This codes for CAIRRQERSYEQYF. This chain links TRBV10-3 with TRBJ2-7, with D possibly being TRBD1 (6 bases). Germline assignment: CDR1 ENHRY and CDR2 SYGVKD. The CDR3 spans 14 residues. Between the trimmed V and J ends, which lost 6 bases and 1 base, there was a span of 13 bases.